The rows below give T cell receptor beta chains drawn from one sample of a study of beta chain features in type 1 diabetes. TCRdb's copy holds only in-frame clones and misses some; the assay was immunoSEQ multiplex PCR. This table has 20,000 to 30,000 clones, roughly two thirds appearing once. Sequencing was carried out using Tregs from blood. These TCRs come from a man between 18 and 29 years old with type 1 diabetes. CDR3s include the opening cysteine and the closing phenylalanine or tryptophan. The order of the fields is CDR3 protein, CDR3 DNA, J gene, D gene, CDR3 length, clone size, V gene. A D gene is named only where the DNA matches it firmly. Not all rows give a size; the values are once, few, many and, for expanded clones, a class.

CDR3: CASRPGGLSYEQYF; DNA: TGTGCCAGCAGACCAGGGGGTCTCTCCTACGAGCAGTACTTC; J: TRBJ2-7; D: TRBD1; length: 14; size: few; V: TRBV28
CDR3: CASSNQGANTEAFF; DNA: TGTGCCAGCAGCAATCAGGGGGCAAACACTGAAGCTTTCTTT; J: TRBJ1-1; D: TRBD1; length: 14; size: -; V: TRBV7-9
CDR3: CASSLEPSGQGGQPQHF; DNA: TGCGCCAGCAGCTTGGAACCCAGTGGACAGGGGGGACAGCCCCAGCATTTT; J: TRBJ1-5; D: TRBD1; length: 17; size: few; V: TRBV5-1
CDR3: CASSPMGTSTDTQYF; DNA: TGTGCCAGCTCACCAATGGGGACTAGCACAGATACGCAGTATTTT; J: TRBJ2-3; D: -; length: 15; size: -; V: TRBV18
CDR3: CASSSLTRPPYEQYF; DNA: TGTGCCAGCAGTTCCCTGACGCGGCCCCCCTACGAGCAGTACTTC; J: TRBJ2-7; D: -; length: 15; size: -; V: TRBV6-5
CDR3: CASSSQGSQETQYF; DNA: TGTGCCAGCAGTTCCCAGGGGAGCCAAGAGACCCAGTACTTC; J: TRBJ2-5; D: -; length: 14; size: few; V: TRBV6-5
CDR3: CASRQTGNYEQYF; DNA: TGTGCCAGCAGGCAGACAGGGAACTACGAGCAGTACTTC; J: TRBJ2-7; D: TRBD1; length: 13; size: -; V: TRBV6-5
CDR3: CAWSVTGGTGWTQYF; DNA: TGTGCCTGGAGTGTAACAGGAGGGACGGGGTGGACCCAGTACTTC; J: TRBJ2-5; D: -; length: 15; size: few; V: TRBV30
CDR3: CSVRTGTAGELFF; DNA: TGCAGCGTTAGGACAGGGACCGCCGGGGAGCTGTTTTTT; J: TRBJ2-2; D: TRBD1; length: 13; size: few; V: TRBV29-1
CDR3: CASSYLVRLPGYTF; DNA: TGTGCCAGCAGTTACCTCGTAAGACTCCCGGGCTACACCTTC; J: TRBJ1-2; D: -; length: 14; size: few; V: TRBV6-5
CDR3: CSVEVRGQGNTEAFF; DNA: TGCAGCGTTGAGGTGAGAGGACAGGGGAACACTGAAGCTTTCTTT; J: TRBJ1-1; D: TRBD1; length: 15; size: -; V: TRBV29-1
CDR3: CASSRTGQGYTEAFF; DNA: TGTGCCAGCAGCCGCACGGGACAGGGGTACACTGAAGCTTTCTTT; J: TRBJ1-1; D: TRBD1; length: 15; size: few; V: TRBV11-2
CDR3: CASSPTGERTEAFF; DNA: TGTGCCAGCTCACCGACAGGGGAAAGGACTGAAGCTTTCTTT; J: TRBJ1-1; D: TRBD1; length: 14; size: -; V: TRBV18
CDR3: CASSSRQGDYGYTF; DNA: TGTGCCAGTAGTTCCCGACAGGGTGACTATGGCTACACCTTC; J: TRBJ1-2; D: TRBD1; length: 14; size: -; V: TRBV19
CDR3: CASSYVAGINTGELFF; DNA: TGTGCCAGCAGTTACGTGGCGGGGATTAACACCGGGGAGCTGTTTTTT; J: TRBJ2-2; D: -; length: 16; size: once; V: TRBV6-6
CDR3: CAITRGTSGPNTGELFF; DNA: TGTGCCATCACTAGAGGGACTAGCGGGCCGAACACCGGGGAGCTGTTTTTT; J: TRBJ2-2; D: TRBD2; length: 17; size: -; V: TRBV10-3
CDR3: CASSARTRSETQYF; DNA: TGTGCCAGCAGCGCACGGACTCGATCAGAGACCCAGTACTTC; J: TRBJ2-5; D: -; length: 14; size: -; V: TRBV9
CDR3: CASSELSGANVLTF; DNA: TGTGCCAGCAGCGAACTCTCTGGGGCCAACGTCCTGACTTTC; J: TRBJ2-6; D: -; length: 14; size: -; V: TRBV9
CDR3: CASSRMDEGEGYTF; DNA: TGCGCCAGCAGCCGGATGGATGAGGGTGAAGGCTACACCTTC; J: TRBJ1-2; D: -; length: 14; size: -; V: TRBV4-1
CDR3: CASRPLTGTSGDIRTGELFF; DNA: TGTGCCAGCAGGCCCCTGACCGGGACTAGCGGGGATATCAGGACCGGGGAGCTGTTTTTT; J: TRBJ2-2; D: TRBD2; length: 20; size: -; V: TRBV28
CDR3: CAWSFSGTENQPQHF; DNA: TGTGCCTGGAGTTTCTCCGGGACAGAGAATCAGCCCCAGCATTTT; J: TRBJ1-5; D: TRBD1; length: 15; size: -; V: TRBV30
CDR3: CPGRVERSEQSRANVLTF; DNA: TGTCCTGGGAGGGTGGAAAGAAGCGAACAAAGTCGGGCCAACGTCCTGACTTTC; J: TRBJ2-6; D: -; length: 18; size: -; V: TRBV22-1
CDR3: CASSLGGMGRYF; DNA: TGTGCCAGCAGCTTAGGCGGGATGGGGCGGTACTTC; J: TRBJ2-7; D: -; length: 12; size: -; V: TRBV7-2
CDR3: CASSLDGRANEKLFF; DNA: TGTGCCAGCAGCTTAGATGGCAGGGCCAATGAAAAACTGTTTTTT; J: TRBJ1-4; D: -; length: 15; size: -; V: TRBV7-8
CDR3: CASSLIGEGRNIQYF; DNA: TGTGCCAGCAGCTTAATAGGGGAAGGAAGAAACATTCAGTACTTC; J: TRBJ2-4; D: -; length: 15; size: few; V: TRBV7-9
CDR3: CASRPADRDYGYTF; DNA: TGTGCCAGCAGACCCGCCGACAGGGACTATGGCTACACCTTC; J: TRBJ1-2; D: TRBD1; length: 14; size: -; V: TRBV27
CDR3: CASSYWQGNAGELFF; DNA: TGTGCCAGCAGTTACTGGCAGGGCAACGCCGGGGAGCTGTTTTTT; J: TRBJ2-2; D: -; length: 15; size: -; V: TRBV6-6
CDR3: CASSPGQTYEQYF; DNA: TGTGCCAGCAGCCCGGGACAGACCTACGAGCAGTACTTC; J: TRBJ2-7; D: TRBD1; length: 13; size: -; V: TRBV6-5
CDR3: CASSAYTGGGREAFF; DNA: TGTGCCAGCAGCGCCTATACAGGGGGCGGACGCGAAGCTTTCTTT; J: TRBJ1-1; D: TRBD1; length: 15; size: -; V: TRBV7-9
CDR3: CASSTPDTGLEAFF; DNA: TGTGCCAGCAGTACCCCGGACACGGGCCTTGAAGCTTTCTTT; J: TRBJ1-1; D: -; length: 14; size: -; V: TRBV2
CDR3: CSVMRVRTEAFF; DNA: TGCAGCGTTATGAGGGTCCGCACTGAAGCTTTCTTT; J: TRBJ1-1; D: -; length: 12; size: -; V: TRBV29-1
CDR3: CASSRQGRLNEKLFF; DNA: TGTGCCAGCAGTCGACAGGGCCGCCTGAATGAAAAACTGTTTTTT; J: TRBJ1-4; D: TRBD1; length: 15; size: medium-sized; V: TRBV7-2
CDR3: CASSTGEIFRDTQYF; DNA: TGTGCCAGCAGTACAGGGGAGATATTTCGGGATACGCAGTATTTT; J: TRBJ2-3; D: TRBD1; length: 15; size: few; V: TRBV5-5
CDR3: CASSLGGPPNTEAFF; DNA: TGCGCCAGCAGCTTGGGGGGGCCTCCGAACACTGAAGCTTTCTTT; J: TRBJ1-1; D: -; length: 15; size: -; V: TRBV5-1
CDR3: CASSHRDREAFF; DNA: TGTGCCAGCAGCCACCGGGACAGAGAAGCTTTCTTT; J: TRBJ1-1; D: TRBD1; length: 12; size: few; V: TRBV6-6
CDR3: CASSFSGGAWETQYF; DNA: TGTGCCAGCAGCTTTAGCGGGGGGGCCTGGGAGACCCAGTACTTC; J: TRBJ2-5; D: TRBD2; length: 15; size: once; V: TRBV7-2
CDR3: CASRSIASGTYNEQFF; DNA: TGTGCCAGCAGATCAATCGCTAGCGGAACCTACAATGAGCAGTTCTTC; J: TRBJ2-1; D: TRBD2; length: 16; size: few; V: TRBV2